One sample yielded the 9 T cell receptor beta chains listed below, sequenced in a study of high-grade serous ovarian cancer treatment subgroups. Repertoires were generated with immunoSEQ multiplex PCR, while TCRdb's copy carries only in-frame clones and drops some. Here the sample spans more than 9,500 clones, 88% being singletons. Tumor samples were obtained before definitive surgery or chemotherapy. Sequencing was done on a sample of tumor tissue. Receptors were obtained from a human donor with high-grade serous ovarian cancer.

In this sample, this clone turned up a few times. This sequence joins TRBV10-2 and TRBJ2-5; D might be TRBD1 (5 bases). The V gene lost 1 base and the J gene lost 5 bases, with 14 bases spanning the gap. Germline values: CDR1 WSHSY, CDR2 SAAADI. The CDR3 totals 15 residues. CDR3 loop: CASSEFGARLETQYF. The CDR3 DNA is TGCGCCAGCAGTGAGTTTGGGGCTAGACTGGAGACCCAGTACTTC.

The gene calls are TRBV4-3 and TRBJ1-2; no definite D call. Trimming stripped 0 bases from V and 4 bases from J, with 6 bases between. The CDR3 covers 13 residues. CDR1 is LGHNA, CDR2 YSLEER, per germline. CDR3 residues: CASSQDTTYGYTF. CDR3 nucleotides: TGCGCCAGCAGCCAAGACACCACCTATGGCTACACCTTC.

This sequence joins TRBV6-6 and TRBJ1-2, with 8 bases that match TRBD1. CDR1 is MNHNY and CDR2 is SVGAGI in the germline V gene (reference sequence). CDR3 length: 14 residues. V lost 2 bases to trimming and J lost 3 bases; unmatched junction nucleotides: 2. The CDR3 here is CASSYRGQDYGYTF. The CDR3 DNA reads as TGTGCCAGCAGTTACAGGGGACAGGACTATGGCTACACCTTC.

The rearrangement uses TRBV7-9 and TRBJ1-1; D is ambiguous. CDR3 length: 13 residues. Trimming removed 5 bases from V and 1 base from J, with 8 bases in between. Germline assignment: CDR1 SEHNR and CDR2 FQNEAQ (reference sequence). CDR3 sequence reads: CASSPNQNTEAFF. Written as DNA, the CDR3 is TGTGCCAGCAGCCCAAACCAGAACACTGAAGCTTTCTTT.

The chain carries TRBV7-2 and TRBJ2-1; TRBD2 matches at 7 bases. V dropped 5 bases and J dropped 4; count of bases not matched to a gene: 5. Per the germline V gene, CDR1 is SGHTA and CDR2 is FQGNSA. This CDR3 region has 14 residues. The CDR3 DNA sequence: TGTGCCAGCAGCGGGAGGGTCGCTTACAATGAGCAGTTCTTC. It specifies CASSGRVAYNEQFF.

The CDR3 nucleotides are TGCAGCGTTGAAGCACAGATGGGCACTGAAGCTTTCTTT. Its translation is CSVEAQMGTEAFF. This rearrangement joins TRBV29-1 to TRBJ1-1; D unclear. This CDR3 has 13 residues. The germline V and J ends were trimmed by 1 base and 4 bases, with 10 bases remaining between them. Germline V gene sequence: CDR1 SQVTM, CDR2 ANQGSEA.

This chain joins TRBV7-8 and TRBJ2-7; either TRBD1 or TRBD2 may supply D (5 bases each). The germline gives CDR1 SGHVS, CDR2 FQNEAQ. The CDR3 is made up of 15 amino acids. V dropped 1 base and J dropped 3 bases, with 13 bases sitting between them. The CDR3 loop reads CASSLGWGGGYEQYF. CDR3 coding DNA: TGTGCCAGCAGCTTAGGCTGGGGTGGGGGCTACGAGCAGTACTTC.

The rearrangement uses TRBV5-1 and TRBJ1-3; D remains unclear. There are 16 residues in the CDR3. Trimming pared 4 bases from V and 0 bases from J, leaving 14 bases between. Germline CDR1 is SGHRS and CDR2 is YFSETQ. CDR3: CASSPLPTDSGNTIYF. In nucleotides, the CDR3 is TGCGCCAGCAGCCCCCTCCCTACGGACTCTGGAAACACCATATATTTT.

The chain joins TRBV5-5 to TRBJ1-4; maybe TRBD1 (5 bases). This CDR3 region has 14 residues. V was shortened by 4 bases and J by 2 bases, with 9 bases between the two germline ends. Germline V gene sequence: CDR1 SGHKS, CDR2 YYEKEE (reference sequence). Written as DNA, the CDR3 is TGTGCCAGCAGCAGGGGTGGTACTAATGAAAAACTGTTTTTT. Residues: CASSRGGTNEKLFF.